The rows below give T cell receptor beta chains drawn from one sample of a study of blood T cell repertoires in COVID-19. This table comes from immunoSEQ multiplex PCR, and its TCRdb copy is limited to in-frame clones, with some not included. This sample has approximately 150,000 clones; approximately 84% occur once, and the top ten carry about 1.9%. The sample comprised peripheral blood. The receptors derive from a woman aged 55-70 years with acute or convalescent COVID-19. Each CDR3 is given with its conserved first and last residue. D genes are given only for firm matches. Size values are once, few and many counts, or a class for expanded clones, and some rows have none.

J gene,clone size,V gene,CDR3 length,D gene,CDR3 DNA,CDR3 protein
TRBJ1-4,-,TRBV30,14,TRBD1,TGTGCCTGGAGTGCCAACCTACAGGGGAGGAAACTGTTTTTT,CAWSANLQGRKLFF
TRBJ2-5,-,TRBV14,19,TRBD2,TGTGCCAGCAGCCAAGGGGAAAGGACTAGCGGGAAGCCAAAAGAGACCCAGTACTTC,CASSQGERTSGKPKETQYF
TRBJ2-1,once,TRBV19,18,TRBD2,TGTGCCAGTAGTATAGGAAGAGGACTAGCGGGGCCCTACAATGAGCAGTTCTTC,CASSIGRGLAGPYNEQFF
TRBJ2-3,-,TRBV11-2,16,-,TGTGCCAGCGGTTCTATCAGGGTCGATTTTTCAAATACGCAGTATTTT,CASGSIRVDFSNTQYF
TRBJ1-4,-,TRBV5-1,12,-,TGCGCCAGCAGGCAGGAAGGTGAAAAACTGTTTTTT,CASRQEGEKLFF
TRBJ2-7,-,TRBV5-4,16,TRBD2,TGTGCCAGCAGCTCTCGGCTGGCTAGCGGGACCTACGAGCAGTACTTC,CASSSRLASGTYEQYF
TRBJ2-7,-,TRBV7-9,11,-,TGTGCCAGCAGCTTAGGAACTGAGCAGTACTTC,CASSLGTEQYF
TRBJ2-2,-,TRBV7-2,15,TRBD1,TGTGCCACGAGGATACGGGACAGGATAACCGGGGAGCTGTTTTTT,CATRIRDRITGELFF
TRBJ1-1,-,TRBV11-2,14,TRBD1,TGTGCCAGCAGCCCGACAGGGGCGAACACTGAAGCTTTCTTT,CASSPTGANTEAFF
TRBJ2-5,-,TRBV13,15,-,TGTGCCAGCAGCTTTACCGGAGGGATCCAAGAGACCCAGTACTTC,CASSFTGGIQETQYF
TRBJ2-1,-,TRBV30,15,-,TGTGCCTGGAGTGTAGGAGTAGAAGGTGGCAATGAGCAGTTCTTC,CAWSVGVEGGNEQFF
TRBJ2-2,once,TRBV5-1,18,-,TGCGCCAGCAAAGGAGATCTCGGAGATCCTACGGGGACCGGGGAGCTGTTTTTT,CASKGDLGDPTGTGELFF
TRBJ1-6,-,TRBV5-1,14,TRBD1,TGCGCCAGCCAGACGGGACAGGGGTATTCACCCCTCCACTTT,CASQTGQGYSPLHF
TRBJ1-1,-,TRBV6-1,15,-,TGTGCCAGCAGTGAAGACGACTTTTATAGGGGCATTGCTTTCTTT,CASSEDDFYRGIAFF
TRBJ2-7,-,TRBV7-9,16,-,TGTGCCAGCAGTCTTGCCGGGTCCTTTAAGTCCTACGAGCAGTACTTC,CASSLAGSFKSYEQYF
TRBJ2-1,-,TRBV6-6,16,TRBD1,TGTGCCAGTAAAAACACCGGGACAGGGGGTAACAATGAGCAGTTCTTC,CASKNTGTGGNNEQFF
TRBJ1-2,-,TRBV9,13,-,TGTGCCAGCAGCGCCCGGACCGGAGGCGGCTACACCTTC,CASSARTGGGYTF
TRBJ2-1,-,TRBV11-2,15,-,TGTGCCAGCAGCTTAGGTCCAGCGGGCGCTTATGAGCAGTTCTTC,CASSLGPAGAYEQFF
TRBJ1-2,-,TRBV2,13,-,TGTGCCAGCAGCGCCCAGGGTTTCTATGGCTACACCTTC,CASSAQGFYGYTF
TRBJ1-2,-,TRBV19,15,-,TGTGCCAGTAGTCGCCGGGACACCCACTCCTATGGCTACACCTTC,CASSRRDTHSYGYTF
TRBJ2-7,-,TRBV30,11,-,TGTGCCTGGAGTGGGCAGAACAAGCAGTACTTC,CAWSGQNKQYF
TRBJ1-5,few,TRBV2,18,-,TGTGCCAGCAGTTACCCATCTATCGGGACACCTAGCAATCAGCCCCAGCATTTT,CASSYPSIGTPSNQPQHF
TRBJ2-7,-,TRBV29-1,15,TRBD2,TGCAGCGCAAACGTGAGACTAGCGGGAGTCTACGAGCAGTACTTC,CSANVRLAGVYEQYF